The 21 T cell receptor beta chains given below trace back to one sample, sequenced in a study of kidney transplant recipient with SARS-CoV-2 infection. TCRdb redid the calling of the reads with MiXCR, one entry per CDR3 protein. Here the sample spans 200,000 to 300,000 distinct CDR3 sequences, 29% being singletons. The material was a blood sample, obtained at baseline and between days 110 and 120 from a kidney transplant recipient. These receptors were taken from a young adult male patient who had COVID-19 and was a kidney transplant recipient. Part of the T cell pool may stem from the graft donor.

Points on this clonotype: An end of the junction differs from the germline gene, which may be a read error. The chain joins TRBV28 to TRBJ2-5, with a weak D call TRBD2 (6 bases). In germline, CDR1 is MDHEN, CDR2 SYDVKM. The CDR3 length is 12 residues. In nucleotides, the CDR3 is TGTGCCAGCAGGGAGGGGCAAGAGGCCCAGTACTTC. It encodes CASREGQEAQYF.

This clonotype was counted once. A read error is possible here, since a much larger clone lies one base away. The chain employs TRBV3-1 and TRBJ1-2; D uncertain. Trimming took off 5 bases at V and 4 bases at J, with 23 bases between the two ends. The CDR3 runs 17 residues. CDR1 is LGHDT, CDR2 YNNKEL, per germline (reference sequence). CDR3 bases: TGTGCCAGCAGCAAAGGTGTCATCCTTCGAAAGACCTATGGCTACACCTTC. The encoded protein is CASSKGVILRKTYGYTF. Based on the CDR3 plus reference TRBV3-1 and TRBJ1-2, the full variable domain is DTAVSQTPKYLVTQMGNDKSIKCEQNLGHDTMYWYKQDSKKFLKIMFSYNNKELIINETVPNRFSPKSPDKAHLNLHINSLELGDSAVYFCASSKGVILRKTYGYTFGSGTRLTVV.

This clonotype was recorded a few times. The V call is TRBV20-1, the J call TRBJ2-5; D is unresolved. V shed 6 bases and J shed 1 base, with 3 bases lying between them. The germline V gene has CDR1 DFQATT and CDR2 SNEGSKA (reference sequence). The CDR3 contains 10 residues. The CDR3 DNA reads as TGCAGTGCGGTCCAAGAGACCCAGTACTTC. It codes for CSAVQETQYF.

This clonotype has at least ten counts. The chain couples TRBV19 to TRBJ1-1, with a possible D match to TRBD1 (5 bases). V shed 6 bases and J shed 8 bases, with 16 bases lying between them. Germline lookup yields CDR1 LNHDA and CDR2 SQIVND (reference sequence). The CDR3 totals 13 residues. The CDR3 loop is CASSIDRSTEAFF. In nucleotides, the CDR3 is TGTGCCAGTAGCATTGACAGATCGACGGAAGCTTTCTTT.

This clonotype has ten or more counts. This rearrangement joins TRBV18 to TRBJ2-5; 9 bases match TRBD1. Per the germline V gene, CDR1 is KGHSH and CDR2 is LQKENI. The CDR3 runs to 14 residues. V lost 2 bases, J lost 4 bases, and 2 bases stayed unmatched. Here the CDR3 reads CASSPGQGPETQYF. In DNA form, the CDR3 reads TGTGCCAGCTCACCAGGACAGGGGCCAGAGACCCAGTACTTC.

This clonotype came up many times. This sequence joins TRBV5-1 and TRBJ2-1; D tentatively fits TRBD1 or TRBD2 (6 bases each). The CDR3 spans 15 residues. Trimming shortened V by 3 bases and J by 0 bases, and 10 bases separated the two germline ends. The germline CDR1 and CDR2 sequences are SGHRS and YFSETQ. The CDR3 loop is CASSSRGDSYNEQFF. The CDR3 coding sequence is TGCGCCAGCAGCTCAAGGGGGGACTCCTACAATGAGCAGTTCTTC.

There are a few counts of this clonotype. The chain combines TRBV9 with TRBJ2-1, with D unresolved. The CDR3 is 14 residues long. The germline CDR1 and CDR2 sequences are SGDLS and YYNGEE. Trimming stripped 4 bases from V and 6 bases from J, with 14 bases between. CDR3 sequence (DNA): TGTGCCAGCAGCCCTCGACGAGAAAGCAATGAGCAGTTCTTC. Its translation: CASSPRRESNEQFF. Full variable domain (rest looked up from reference TRBV9 and TRBJ2-1): DSGVTQTPKHLITATGQRVTLRCSPRSGDLSVYWYQQSLDQGLQFLIQYYNGEERAKGNILERFSAQQFPDLHSELNLSSLELGDSALYFCASSPRRESNEQFFGPGTRLTVL.

Worth noting for this clonotype: This clone may be a read error of a much larger clone one base away. This sequence joins TRBV6-2 or TRBV6-3 and TRBJ1-2; D uncertain. The V end lost 5 bases, the J end lost 6 bases, and 25 bases lay between the germline ends. This CDR3 is 17 amino acids long. CDR1 and CDR2 from the germline V gene are MNHEY and SVGEGT. This chain's CDR3 is CASSKCSCIGKTHGYTF. For the CDR3, the DNA is TGTGCCAGCAGTAAATGCTCCTGCATCGGAAAGACCCATGGCTACACCTTC.

The genes are TRBV4-1 and TRBJ2-1; D may match TRBD1 or TRBD2 (5 bases each). The CDR3 runs to 15 residues. The V end lost 4 bases, the J end lost 5 bases, and 15 bases lay between the germline ends. Germline V gives CDR1 MGHRA, CDR2 YSYEKL. The CDR3 loop reads CASSPSNRGHNEQFF. CDR3 nucleotide sequence: TGCGCCAGCAGCCCCTCGAACCGGGGCCACAATGAGCAGTTCTTC.

The chain couples TRBV24-1 to TRBJ1-2, with a possible D match to TRBD1 (5 bases). The CDR3 is 14 amino acids. The V end was cut by 3 bases, the J end by 5 bases, with 12 bases between. Germline CDR1 reads KGHDR; CDR2 reads SFDVKD. For the CDR3, the DNA is TGTGCCACCAGTGATACGGGGCCGGAATATGGCTACACCTTC. Translation gives CATSDTGPEYGYTF.

The J gene is TRBJ2-3, the V gene TRBV5-1; 9 positions agree with TRBD2. The CDR3 contains 15 residues. Trimming removed 4 bases from V and 4 bases from J; junction bases left unmatched: 7. The germline V gene has CDR1 SGHRS and CDR2 YFSETQ. CDR3 DNA sequence: TGCGCCAGCAGCATGGTAGCGGGAGTCTCAGATACGCAGTATTTT. Its translation: CASSMVAGVSDTQYF.

This clonotype was counted many times. This rearrangement joins TRBV5-4 to TRBJ1-2; D not certain. Looked up from germline, CDR1 is SGHNT and CDR2 is YYREEE (reference sequence). This CDR3 is built from 16 residues. Trimming took 7 bases from V and 4 from J, leaving 23 bases between them. Written as DNA, the CDR3 is TGTGCCAGCCCCTTCATCGTACCAGGAAAGACCTATGGCTACACCTTC. Amino acid sequence: CASPFIVPGKTYGYTF.

The table lists this clonotype with many counts. This chain connects TRBV12-3 or TRBV12-4 to TRBJ1-3; no firm D call. V dropped 6 bases and J dropped 0 bases, with 9 bases sitting between them. This CDR3 is built from 14 residues. CDR3: CASSHSNSGNTIYF. CDR3 bases: TGTGCCAGCAGCCATTCGAACTCTGGAAACACCATATATTTT.

Ten or more counts support this clonotype. The CDR3 here is CASSVFNKCRKTYGYTF. As DNA, the CDR3 is TGTGCCAGCAGCGTTTTTAATAAGTGCCGAAAGACCTATGGCTACACCTTC. The J gene is TRBJ1-2, the V gene TRBV7-7; the D is unclear. Trimming left V 5 bases short and J 4 bases short, with 23 bases between. The CDR3 contains 17 residues. Germline CDR1 reads SSHAT; CDR2 reads FNYEAQ (reference sequence).

This clonotype was found many times. The chain carries TRBV6-9 and TRBJ1-1; possibly TRBD1 for D (5 bases). CDR3 length: 17 amino acids. The germline V and J ends were trimmed by 6 bases and 1 base, with 21 bases remaining between them. Germline V gene sequence: CDR1 MNHGY, CDR2 SVAAGI. CDR3 in DNA: TGTGCCAGCAGACAAAAGCCCAGGGAAGAGGGGAACACTGAAGCTTTCTTT. Protein: CASRQKPREEGNTEAFF.

This clonotype was recorded at least ten times. The rearrangement links TRBV20-1 to TRBJ2-2; 8 nucleotides align to TRBD1. Germline CDR1 reads DFQATT; CDR2 reads SNEGSKA (reference sequence). Trimming took 4 bases from V and 1 from J; bases not matched to a gene: 5. The CDR3 is made up of 15 amino acids. CDR3 sequence reads: CSATSRGQNTGELFF. The CDR3 DNA reads TGCAGTGCTACTTCCAGGGGGCAGAACACCGGGGAGCTGTTTTTT.

This clonotype was seen once. This chain connects TRBV7-8 to TRBJ1-2; no clear D gene. The germline CDR1 and CDR2 sequences are SGHVS and FQNEAQ. The CDR3 extends over 17 amino acids. Trimming stripped 8 bases from V and 4 bases from J, with 26 bases between. The CDR3 reads CASGSIRFTRKTYGYTF. The CDR3 coding sequence is TGTGCCAGCGGCTCAATAAGGTTTACCCGAAAGACCTATGGCTACACCTTC. Based on the CDR3 plus reference TRBV7-8 and TRBJ1-2, the full variable domain is GAGVSQSPRYKVAKRGQDVALRCDPISGHVSLFWYQQALGQGPEFLTYFQNEAQLDKSGLPSDRFFAERPEGSVSTLKIQRTQQEDSAVYLCASGSIRFTRKTYGYTFGSGTRLTVV.

Comments on this clonotype: Being one base from a much bigger clone, this may be a read error. This chain connects TRBV6-9 to TRBJ1-2; D not certain. The CDR3 is 17 residues long. V lost 4 bases to trimming and J lost 6 bases, with 24 bases between them. Germline V lookup: CDR1 MNHGY, CDR2 SVAAGI. The CDR3 nucleotides read TGTGCCAGCAGTTCGTCGTCGCCTTACGGAAAGACCCATGGCTACACCTTC. Its protein product is CASSSSSPYGKTHGYTF.

This clonotype appeared many times. V usage is TRBV15 and J usage is TRBJ1-2; D call uncertain. This CDR3 is 17 amino acids long. Germline V gene sequence: CDR1 LNHNV, CDR2 YYDKDF (reference sequence). V lost 4 bases and J lost 4, with 22 bases in between. CDR3 residues: CATSKEPRCGKTYGYTF. The DNA for the CDR3 is TGTGCCACCAGCAAGGAGCCAAGGTGTGGAAAGACCTATGGCTACACCTTC.

A remark on this clonotype: A much more abundant neighbour one base away suggests this may be a read error. J is TRBJ2-1 and V is TRBV5-1; perhaps D is TRBD1 or TRBD2 (5 bases each). The CDR3 runs 14 residues. Germline CDR1 reads SGHRS; CDR2 reads YFSETQ. The CDR3 spells CASSWGPAANEQLF. The CDR3, as DNA: TGCGCCAGCAGCTGGGGCCCAGCGGCCAATGAGCAGCTCTTC.

This clonotype was recorded at least ten times. The chain uses TRBV7-2 and TRBJ2-5; D ambiguous. V was trimmed by 3 bases and J by 4 bases, leaving 9 bases between them. Germline CDR1 reads SGHTA; CDR2 reads FQGNSA. The CDR3 loop spans 13 amino acids. The CDR3 reads CASSFWRGETQYF. In DNA form, the CDR3 reads TGTGCCAGCAGCTTCTGGCGTGGAGAGACCCAGTACTTC.